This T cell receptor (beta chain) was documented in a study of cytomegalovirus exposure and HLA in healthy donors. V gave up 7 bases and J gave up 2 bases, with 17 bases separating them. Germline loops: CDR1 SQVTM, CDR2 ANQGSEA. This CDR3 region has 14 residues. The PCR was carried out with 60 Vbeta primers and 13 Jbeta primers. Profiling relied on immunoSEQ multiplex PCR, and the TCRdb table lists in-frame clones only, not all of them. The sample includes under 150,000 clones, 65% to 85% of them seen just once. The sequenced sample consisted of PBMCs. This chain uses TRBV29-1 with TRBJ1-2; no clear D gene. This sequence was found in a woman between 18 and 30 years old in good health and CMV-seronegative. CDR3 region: CSDRLRRENYGYTF. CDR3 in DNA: TGCAGCGACCGCCTGCGTCGGGAGAACTATGGCTACACCTTC.